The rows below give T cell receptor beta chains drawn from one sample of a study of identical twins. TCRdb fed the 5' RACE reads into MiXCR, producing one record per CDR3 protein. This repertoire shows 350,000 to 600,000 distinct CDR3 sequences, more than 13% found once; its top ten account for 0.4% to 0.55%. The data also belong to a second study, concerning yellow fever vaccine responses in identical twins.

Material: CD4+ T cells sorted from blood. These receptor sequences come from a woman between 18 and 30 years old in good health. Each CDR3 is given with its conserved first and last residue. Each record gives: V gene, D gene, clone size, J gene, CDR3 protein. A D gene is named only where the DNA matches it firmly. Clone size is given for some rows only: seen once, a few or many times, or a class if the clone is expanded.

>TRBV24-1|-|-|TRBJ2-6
CATSDFRLGGRWLGANVLTF
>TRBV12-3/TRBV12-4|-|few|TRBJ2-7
CASSPEQTGGWGEQYF
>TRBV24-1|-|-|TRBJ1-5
CATSDPPGQPQHF
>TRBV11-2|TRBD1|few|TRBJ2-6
CASSSGQGYPGANVLTF
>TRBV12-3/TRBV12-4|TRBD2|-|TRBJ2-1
CASSSWTSGSSDEQFF
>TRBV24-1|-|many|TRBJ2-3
CATQESTDTQYF
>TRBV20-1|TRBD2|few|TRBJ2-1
CSASLAGVGDEQFF
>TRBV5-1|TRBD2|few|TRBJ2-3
CASSRGLAGGLDTQYF
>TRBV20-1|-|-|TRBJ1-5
CSARGGQGSQPQHF
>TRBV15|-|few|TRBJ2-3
CATSRELAHTDTQYF
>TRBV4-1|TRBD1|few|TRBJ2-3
CASSFDRGEGTDTQYF
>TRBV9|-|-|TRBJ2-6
CASSEATSVSFSGANVLTF
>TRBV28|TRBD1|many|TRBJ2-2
CASRGTGTGELFF
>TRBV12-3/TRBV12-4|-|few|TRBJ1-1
CASSFRREFPEAFF
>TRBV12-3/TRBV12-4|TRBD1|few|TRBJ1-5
CASRPGTGSNQPQHF
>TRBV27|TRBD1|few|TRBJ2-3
CASKQTGGGSTDTQYF
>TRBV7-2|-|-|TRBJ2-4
CASSADGTKNIQYF
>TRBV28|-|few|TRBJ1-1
CASSFNWGTEAFF
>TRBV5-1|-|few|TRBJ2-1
CASTVVGGEQFF
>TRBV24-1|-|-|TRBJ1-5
CATAPLPGQRNQPQHF
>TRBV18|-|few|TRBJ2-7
CASSPISTYEQYF
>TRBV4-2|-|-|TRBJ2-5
CASSQVHDRLGGFQETQYF
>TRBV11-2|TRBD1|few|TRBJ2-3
CASSLRGRYTDTQYF
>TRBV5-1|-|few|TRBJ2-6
CASSLFHSPSGANVLTF
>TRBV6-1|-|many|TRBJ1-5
CASKHLDITDSNQPQHF
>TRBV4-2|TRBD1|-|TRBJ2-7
CASSYGTDTFYEQYF
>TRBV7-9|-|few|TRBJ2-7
CASTVIRPSSYEQYF